A selection of T cell receptor beta chains follows, all from one sample in a study of PD-1 blockade in classical Hodgkin lymphoma. This table comes from immunoSEQ multiplex PCR, and its TCRdb copy is limited to in-frame clones, with some not included. Among fewer than 20,000 clones listed, around 86% were seen once. The source material was peripheral blood mononuclear cells (PBMCs), sampled before the second cycle of nivolumab. These receptors were taken from a human donor with classical Hodgkin lymphoma. CDR3s include the opening cysteine and the closing phenylalanine or tryptophan. A D gene is named only where the DNA matches it firmly. Some rows mark clone size as missing; the rest say once, few, many or name a class of expanded clone.

v_call,j_call,clone_size,d_call,cdr3_aa,cdr3_nt
TRBV19,TRBJ2-5,-,-,CASSGGGGTQYF,TGTGCCAGTAGTGGGGGAGGGGGGACCCAGTACTTC
TRBV10-3,TRBJ2-5,once,-,CAISETGSQETQYF,TGTGCCATCAGCGAGACAGGCTCCCAAGAGACCCAGTACTTC
TRBV5-1,TRBJ2-3,-,-,CASSLQGGSTDTQYF,TGCGCCAGCAGCTTACAGGGTGGGAGCACAGATACGCAGTATTTT
TRBV7-8,TRBJ1-2,once,-,CASSQDSLRYTF,TGTGCCAGCAGCCAAGACAGTTTACGCTACACCTTC
TRBV7-9,TRBJ1-2,once,-,CASSPLGGLGGYTF,TGTGCCAGCAGCCCTTTAGGGGGGCTGGGTGGCTACACCTTC
TRBV5-1,TRBJ1-5,-,-,CASSPGGISNQPQHF,TGCGCCAGCAGCCCGGGGGGGATTAGCAATCAGCCCCAGCATTTT
TRBV29-1,TRBJ1-5,-,-,CSVGGTSNQPQHF,TGCAGCGTTGGGGGGACAAGCAATCAGCCCCAGCATTTT
TRBV6-5,TRBJ2-2,-,-,CASKREGVNTGELFF,TGTGCCAGCAAGAGGGAGGGGGTGAACACCGGGGAGCTGTTTTTT
TRBV5-1,TRBJ2-7,-,TRBD2,CASSLSGGAYEQYF,TGCGCCAGCAGCTTAAGCGGGGGGGCCTACGAGCAGTACTTC
TRBV5-1,TRBJ2-5,-,TRBD2,CASSWGGGQETQYF,TGCGCCAGCAGCTGGGGGGGAGGCCAAGAGACCCAGTACTTC
TRBV6-6,TRBJ1-2,-,TRBD1,CASTYRGNYGYTF,TGTGCCAGCACGTACAGGGGGAACTATGGCTACACCTTC
TRBV7-9,TRBJ1-6,few,-,CASGSGGSYNSPLHF,TGTGCCAGCGGGAGTGGAGGCTCCTATAATTCACCCCTCCACTTT
TRBV7-9,TRBJ2-3,-,TRBD2,CASSSSGLASLDTQYF,TGTGCCAGCAGTTCATCGGGACTAGCGAGTTTAGATACGCAGTATTTT
TRBV5-1,TRBJ2-3,-,TRBD2,CASSPGTSADTQYF,TGCGCCAGCAGCCCCGGAACTAGCGCAGATACGCAGTATTTT
TRBV5-1,TRBJ2-3,-,-,CASSLAGLEGTDTQYF,TGCGCCAGCAGCTTGGCCGGCCTAGAAGGAACAGATACGCAGTATTTT
TRBV19,TRBJ1-5,-,TRBD1,CASTDPGTGDINQPQHF,TGTGCCAGTACCGACCCCGGGACAGGGGACATCAATCAGCCCCAGCATTTT
TRBV5-1,TRBJ2-1,-,-,CASSLDGVAYNEQFF,TGCGCCAGCAGCTTGGATGGGGTTGCCTACAATGAGCAGTTCTTC
TRBV5-1,TRBJ1-4,-,-,CASSPGGGNEKLFF,TGCGCCAGCAGCCCTGGGGGAGGAAATGAAAAACTGTTTTTT
TRBV11-1,TRBJ2-1,-,-,CASSLGRALTSYNEQFF,TGTGCCAGCAGCTTAGGGCGGGCACTAACAAGTTACAATGAGCAGTTCTTC
TRBV4-2,TRBJ2-7,-,-,CASSQDPGEVDVSYEQYF,TGTGCCAGCAGCCAAGATCCTGGGGAAGTAGATGTCTCCTACGAGCAGTACTTC
TRBV21-1,TRBJ1-1,-,-,CASSRGQAVEAFF,TGTGCCAGCAGCAGGGGACAGGCGGTGGAGGCTTTCTTT
TRBV4-3,TRBJ1-2,-,-,CASSQDQGHYGYTF,TGCGCCAGCAGCCAAGACCAGGGACACTATGGCTACACCTTC
TRBV2,TRBJ2-7,once,-,CAQGVPGVGRNEQYF,TGTGCCCAGGGTGTGCCAGGTGTGGGGAGGAATGAGCAGTACTTC
TRBV29-1,TRBJ2-1,-,TRBD2,CSVAGGPRNEQFF,TGCAGCGTAGCGGGGGGGCCTCGGAATGAGCAGTTCTTC
TRBV7-7,TRBJ2-1,-,TRBD1,CASSLGQGLYNEQFF,TGTGCTAGCAGCTTGGGACAGGGACTTTACAATGAGCAGTTCTTC
TRBV7-8,TRBJ1-1,-,-,CASSSDRNKNTEAFF,TGTGCCAGCAGCTCAGACAGGAACAAGAACACTGAAGCTTTCTTT
TRBV2,TRBJ1-5,few,-,CASSASGSNQPQHF,TGTGCCAGCAGTGCTTCGGGTAGTAATCAGCCCCAGCATTTT
TRBV7-9,TRBJ2-5,few,TRBD2,CASSELAVQETQYF,TGTGCCAGCAGCGAACTAGCGGTCCAAGAGACCCAGTACTTC
TRBV25-1,TRBJ1-3,-,-,CASSEMGASGNTIYF,TGTGCCAGCAGTGAAATGGGGGCCTCTGGAAACACCATATATTTT
TRBV12-5,TRBJ2-5,-,-,CASGPGTRKETQYF,TGTGCTAGTGGTCCCGGGACCCGAAAAGAGACCCAGTACTTC
TRBV7-8,TRBJ2-2,-,-,CASSSDRVGGGKLFF,TGTGCCAGCAGCTCAGACAGGGTTGGGGGAGGGAAGCTGTTTTTT
TRBV9,TRBJ2-3,once,-,CASMSRGSDTQYF,TGTGCCAGCATGAGCAGGGGATCGGATACGCAGTATTTT
TRBV6-6,TRBJ2-7,-,TRBD2,CASSPLAGISYEQYF,TGTGCCAGCAGCCCTCTAGCGGGGATCTCCTACGAGCAGTACTTC
TRBV7-9,TRBJ2-7,-,TRBD2,CASSLGTSGAGQYF,TGTGCCAGCAGCTTAGGGACTAGCGGGGCCGGGCAGTACTTC
TRBV6-1,TRBJ2-7,-,-,CASSVAGAGYEQYF,TGTGCCAGCAGTGTAGCAGGGGCAGGATACGAGCAGTACTTC
TRBV7-8,TRBJ2-7,once,-,CASSLSGRGRSYEQYF,TGTGCCAGCAGCTTAAGTGGGAGGGGGCGCAGCTACGAGCAGTACTTC
TRBV10-3,TRBJ2-3,-,-,CAISEGTPSTDTQYF,TGTGCCATCAGTGAGGGGACCCCCAGCACAGATACGCAGTATTTT
TRBV21-1,TRBJ2-7,-,-,CASSKHSRVRDRGRLEQYF,TGTGCCAGCAGCAAACATTCCCGAGTCCGGGACAGGGGGCGTCTCGAGCAGTACTTC
TRBV5-1,TRBJ2-3,-,-,CASRNQGASTDTQYF,TGCGCCAGCAGGAATCAGGGAGCTAGCACAGATACGCAGTATTTT
TRBV7-8,TRBJ2-7,-,-,CASSLGLLETEGVQYF,TGTGCCAGCAGCTTAGGGTTACTGGAGACGGAAGGGGTGCAGTACTTC
TRBV7-8,TRBJ1-1,-,-,CASSFGGAYTEAFF,TGTGCCAGCAGCTTTGGTGGGGCTTACACTGAAGCTTTCTTT
TRBV18,TRBJ2-1,-,-,CASSLGSAAYNEQFF,TGTGCCAGCTCACTGGGCTCGGCAGCTTACAATGAGCAGTTCTTC
TRBV5-4,TRBJ1-3,-,-,CASSPGRSGADSGNTIYF,TGTGCCAGCAGCCCGGGACGATCAGGGGCCGACTCTGGAAACACCATATATTTT
TRBV10-3,TRBJ2-2,-,-,CAIGGYTGELFF,TGTGCCATAGGCGGGTACACCGGGGAGCTGTTTTTT
TRBV7-2,TRBJ2-3,-,TRBD2,CASSQGGGFADTQYF,TGTGCCAGCAGCCAGGGCGGGGGGTTTGCAGATACGCAGTATTTT
TRBV6-5,TRBJ1-4,-,-,CASREQGPNEKLFF,TGTGCCAGCCGAGAACAGGGACCTAATGAAAAACTGTTTTTT
TRBV7-9,TRBJ2-5,-,-,CASSGFGGVQETQYF,TGTGCCAGCAGCGGGTTTGGAGGGGTACAAGAGACCCAGTACTTC
TRBV27,TRBJ2-3,-,-,CASSIRENPSTDTQYF,TGTGCCAGCAGTATACGGGAGAACCCTAGCACAGATACGCAGTATTTT
TRBV7-8,TRBJ1-5,-,TRBD1,CASSFQGQRPQHF,TGTGCCAGCAGCTTTCAGGGACAGAGGCCCCAGCATTTT
TRBV6-5,TRBJ2-7,-,TRBD1,CASRPRTGAHEQYF,TGTGCCAGCAGACCCCGGACAGGGGCACACGAGCAGTACTTC
TRBV5-1,TRBJ2-1,-,-,CATSEYNEQFF,TGCGCCACCTCGGAATACAATGAGCAGTTCTTC
TRBV5-1,TRBJ2-7,-,TRBD2,CASSLPQTSGSSYEQYF,TGCGCCAGCAGCTTGCCCCAGACTAGCGGAAGCTCCTACGAGCAGTACTTC